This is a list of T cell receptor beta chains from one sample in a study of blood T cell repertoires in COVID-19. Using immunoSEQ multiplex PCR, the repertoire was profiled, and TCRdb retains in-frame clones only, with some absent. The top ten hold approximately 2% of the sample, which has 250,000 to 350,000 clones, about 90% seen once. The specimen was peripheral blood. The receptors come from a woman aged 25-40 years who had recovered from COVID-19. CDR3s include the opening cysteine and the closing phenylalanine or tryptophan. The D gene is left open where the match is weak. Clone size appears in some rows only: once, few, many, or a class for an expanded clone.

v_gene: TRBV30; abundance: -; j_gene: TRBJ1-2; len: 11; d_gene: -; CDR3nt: TGTGCCTGGAGTGTTTCCCGGTCCTACACCTTC; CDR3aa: CAWSVSRSYTF
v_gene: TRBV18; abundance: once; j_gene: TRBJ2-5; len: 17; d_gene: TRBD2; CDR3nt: TGTGCCAGCTCACCTGGGCTAGCGGGCGGCTTCCAAGAGACCCAGTACTTC; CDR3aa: CASSPGLAGGFQETQYF
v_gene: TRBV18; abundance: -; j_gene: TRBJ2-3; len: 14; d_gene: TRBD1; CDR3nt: TGTGCCAGCTCACCAACCGACAGGGGTAATACGCAGTATTTT; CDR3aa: CASSPTDRGNTQYF
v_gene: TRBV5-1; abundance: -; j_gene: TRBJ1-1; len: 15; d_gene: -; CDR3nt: TGCGCCAGCAGCTTGGCCGGGAGACGAACGGCTGAAGCTTTCTTT; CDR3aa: CASSLAGRRTAEAFF
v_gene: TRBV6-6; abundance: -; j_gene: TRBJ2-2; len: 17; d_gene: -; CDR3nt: TGTGCCAGCAGTCTCGCCAGGGGAAGGGGGAACACCGGGGAGCTGTTTTTT; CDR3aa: CASSLARGRGNTGELFF
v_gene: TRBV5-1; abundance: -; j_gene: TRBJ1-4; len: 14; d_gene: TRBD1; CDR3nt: TGCGCCAGCAGCTTAGGTGACAGGGGTGAAAAACTGTTTTTT; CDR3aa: CASSLGDRGEKLFF
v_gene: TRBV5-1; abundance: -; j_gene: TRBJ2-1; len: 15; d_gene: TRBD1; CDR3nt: TGCGCCAGCAGATTCCGGGACAGGGGGCAGAATGAGCAGTTCTTC; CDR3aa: CASRFRDRGQNEQFF
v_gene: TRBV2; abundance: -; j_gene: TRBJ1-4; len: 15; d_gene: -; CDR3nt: TGTGCCAGCCATAAAACGACAGTAGGCAACGAAAAACTGTTTTTT; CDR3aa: CASHKTTVGNEKLFF
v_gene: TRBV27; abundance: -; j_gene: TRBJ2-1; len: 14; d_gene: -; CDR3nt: TGTGCCAGCAGTTGGGCTCTATCATACAATGAGCAGTTCTTC; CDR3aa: CASSWALSYNEQFF
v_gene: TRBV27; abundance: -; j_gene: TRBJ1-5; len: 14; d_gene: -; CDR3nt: TGTGCCAGCAGCGCCAGGTTCGGCAATCAGCCCCAGCATTTT; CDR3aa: CASSARFGNQPQHF
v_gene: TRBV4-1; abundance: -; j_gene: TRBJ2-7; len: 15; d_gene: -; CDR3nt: TGCGCCAGCAGACAAGGACCCCTGGGGCCCTACGAGCAGTACTTC; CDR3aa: CASRQGPLGPYEQYF
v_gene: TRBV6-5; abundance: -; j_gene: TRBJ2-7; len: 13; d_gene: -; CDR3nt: TGTGCCAGCGCCGACGGGTATACCTACGAGCAGTACTTC; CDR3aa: CASADGYTYEQYF
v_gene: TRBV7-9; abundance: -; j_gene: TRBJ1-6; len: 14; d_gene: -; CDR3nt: TGTGCCAGCAGCTTGGTTACAGTATATTCACCCCTCCACTTT; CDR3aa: CASSLVTVYSPLHF
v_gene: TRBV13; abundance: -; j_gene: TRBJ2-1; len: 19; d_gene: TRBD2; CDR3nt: TGTGCCAGCAGCTTAGGCGCCGGGACTAGCGGGAGCTCCTACAATGAGCAGTTCTTC; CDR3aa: CASSLGAGTSGSSYNEQFF
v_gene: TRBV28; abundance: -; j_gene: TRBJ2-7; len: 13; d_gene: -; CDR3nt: TGTGCCAGCAGTTTAACCCAGGGTTACGAGCAGTACTTC; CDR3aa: CASSLTQGYEQYF
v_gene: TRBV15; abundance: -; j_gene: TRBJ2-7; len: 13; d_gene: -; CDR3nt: TGTGCCACCAGCAGAGAATACCCGGGCGAGCAGTACTTC; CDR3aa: CATSREYPGEQYF
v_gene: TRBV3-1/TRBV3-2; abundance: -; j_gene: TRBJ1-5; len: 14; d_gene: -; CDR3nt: TGTGCCAGCAGCCTCGGAGGGAACGGTCAGCCCCAGCATTTT; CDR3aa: CASSLGGNGQPQHF
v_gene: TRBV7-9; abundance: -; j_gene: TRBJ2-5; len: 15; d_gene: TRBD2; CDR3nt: TGTGCCAGCAGCTCGGGACTAGCGGGAAGAGAGACCCAGTACTTC; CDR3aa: CASSSGLAGRETQYF
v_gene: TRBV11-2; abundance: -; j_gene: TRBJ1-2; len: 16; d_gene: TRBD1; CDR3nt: TGTGCCAGCAGCCCTGGGACAGGTACTGCCCCGTATGGCTACACCTTC; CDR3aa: CASSPGTGTAPYGYTF
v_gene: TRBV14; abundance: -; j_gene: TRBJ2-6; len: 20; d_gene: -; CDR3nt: TGTGCCAGCAGCCAAGACCCCACCCTGGCAGGCCGCTCTGGGGCCAACGTCCTGACTTTC; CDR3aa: CASSQDPTLAGRSGANVLTF
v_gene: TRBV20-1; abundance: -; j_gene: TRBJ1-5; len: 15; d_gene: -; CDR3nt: TGCAGTGCTAGTGATCCACAGGGCTGGCATCAGCCCCAGCATTTT; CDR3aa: CSASDPQGWHQPQHF
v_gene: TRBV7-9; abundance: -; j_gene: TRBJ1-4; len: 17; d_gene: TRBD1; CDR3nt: TGTGCCAGCAGCCGAACTACAGGGGGCGCCTTTAATGAAAAACTGTTTTTT; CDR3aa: CASSRTTGGAFNEKLFF
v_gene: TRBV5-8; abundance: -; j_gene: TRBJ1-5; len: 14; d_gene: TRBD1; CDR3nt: TGTGCCAGCAGCATAGGACAGGGGCACCAGCCCCAGCATTTT; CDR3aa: CASSIGQGHQPQHF
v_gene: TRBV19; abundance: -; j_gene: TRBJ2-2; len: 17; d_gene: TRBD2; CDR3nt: TGTGCCAGTAGGGGGACTAGCGGGGGTTCCCTTACCGGGGAGCTGTTTTTT; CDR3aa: CASRGTSGGSLTGELFF
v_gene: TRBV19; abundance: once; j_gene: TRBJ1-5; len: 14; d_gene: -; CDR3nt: TGTGCCAGTAAATCGTGGAGAAGCAATCAGCCCCAGCATTTT; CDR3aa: CASKSWRSNQPQHF
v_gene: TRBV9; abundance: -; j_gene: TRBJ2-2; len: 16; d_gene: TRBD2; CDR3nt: TGTGCCAGCAGCGTCACGACGGGGGGTGAAGCCGGGGAGCTGTTTTTT; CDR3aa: CASSVTTGGEAGELFF
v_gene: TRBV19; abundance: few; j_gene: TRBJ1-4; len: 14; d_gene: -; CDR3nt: TGTGCCAGTAGTAGCAGGGCAGCTAATGAAAAACTGTTTTTT; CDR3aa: CASSSRAANEKLFF
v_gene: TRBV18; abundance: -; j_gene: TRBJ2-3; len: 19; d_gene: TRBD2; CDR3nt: TGTGCCAGCTCACCCCCTGGCCTAGCGGGGCCAACTAGCACAGATACGCAGTATTTT; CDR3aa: CASSPPGLAGPTSTDTQYF
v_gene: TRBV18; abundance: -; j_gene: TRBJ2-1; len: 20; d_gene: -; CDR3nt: TGTGCCAGCTCACCAGGGCGGGCGGGCGCAAACCCCCGCTCCTACAATGAGCAGTTCTTC; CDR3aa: CASSPGRAGANPRSYNEQFF
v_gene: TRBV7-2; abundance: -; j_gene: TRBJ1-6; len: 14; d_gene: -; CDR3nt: TGTGCCAGCAGCCTGGACACCGTCTATTCACCCCTCCACTTT; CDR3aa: CASSLDTVYSPLHF
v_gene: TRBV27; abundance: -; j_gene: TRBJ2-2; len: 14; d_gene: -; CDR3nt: TGTGCCAGCAGACTACAAGGAAACACCGGGGAGCTGTTTTTT; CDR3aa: CASRLQGNTGELFF
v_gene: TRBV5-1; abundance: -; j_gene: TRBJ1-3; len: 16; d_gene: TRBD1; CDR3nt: TGCGCCAGCAGCTTCGGACAGGCAGAATCTGGAAACACCATATATTTT; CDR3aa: CASSFGQAESGNTIYF
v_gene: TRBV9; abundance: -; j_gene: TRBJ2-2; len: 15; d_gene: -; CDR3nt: TGTGCCAGCAGCGTTGGAGGGTCGAACACCGGGGAGCTGTTTTTT; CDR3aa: CASSVGGSNTGELFF
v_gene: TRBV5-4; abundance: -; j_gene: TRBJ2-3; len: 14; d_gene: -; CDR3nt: TGTGCCAGCAGCTTGGGAAGCCATACAGATACGCAGTATTTT; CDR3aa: CASSLGSHTDTQYF
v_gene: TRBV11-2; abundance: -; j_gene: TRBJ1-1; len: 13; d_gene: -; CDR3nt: TGTGCCAGCAGCTTTCAGGGAGGCACTGAAGCTTTCTTT; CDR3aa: CASSFQGGTEAFF
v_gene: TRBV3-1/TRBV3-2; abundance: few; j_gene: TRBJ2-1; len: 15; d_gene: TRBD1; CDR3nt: TGTGCCAGCAGCCAAACTATTCAGGGGGCGGGTGAGCAGTTCTTC; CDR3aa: CASSQTIQGAGEQFF
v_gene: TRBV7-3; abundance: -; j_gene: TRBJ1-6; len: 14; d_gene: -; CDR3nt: TGTGCCAGCAGCTTAATACAGGGAAATTCACCCCTCCACTTT; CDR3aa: CASSLIQGNSPLHF
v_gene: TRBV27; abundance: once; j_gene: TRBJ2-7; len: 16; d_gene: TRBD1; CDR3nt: TGTGCCAGCAGTCCGATACCTGGGACAGGTTCCTACGAGCAGTACTTC; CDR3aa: CASSPIPGTGSYEQYF
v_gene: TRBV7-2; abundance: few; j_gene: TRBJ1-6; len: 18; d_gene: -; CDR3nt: TGTGCCAGCAGCTTAGTTCTAAGGCGGGGGGCGCAAAATTCACCCCTCCACTTT; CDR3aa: CASSLVLRRGAQNSPLHF
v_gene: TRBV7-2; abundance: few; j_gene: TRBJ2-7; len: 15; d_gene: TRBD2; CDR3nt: TGTGCCAGCAGCTTACTACTAGCGGGAGCGTACGAGCAGTACTTC; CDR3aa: CASSLLLAGAYEQYF
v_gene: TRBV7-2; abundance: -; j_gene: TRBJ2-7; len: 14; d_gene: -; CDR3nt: TGTGCCAGCAGCTTCGACAGATACTCCTACGAGCAGTACTTC; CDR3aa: CASSFDRYSYEQYF
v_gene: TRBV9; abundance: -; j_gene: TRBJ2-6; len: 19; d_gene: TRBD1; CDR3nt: TGTGCCAGCAGCGAAAGGGACAGATTAAAAGGCTCTGGGGCCAACGTCCTGACTTTC; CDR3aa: CASSERDRLKGSGANVLTF
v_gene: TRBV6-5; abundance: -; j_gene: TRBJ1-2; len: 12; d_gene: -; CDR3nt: TGTGCCAGCAGGACTACTAGGGATGGCTACACCTTC; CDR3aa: CASRTTRDGYTF
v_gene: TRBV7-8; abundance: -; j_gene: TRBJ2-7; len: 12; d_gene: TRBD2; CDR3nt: TGTGCCAGCAGCCAGTCGGGGGGTCTGGAGTACTTC; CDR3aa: CASSQSGGLEYF
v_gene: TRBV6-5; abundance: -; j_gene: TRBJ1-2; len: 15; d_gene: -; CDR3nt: TGTGCCAGCAGTTCCAAAGGAGAAGCTAACTATGGCTACACCTTC; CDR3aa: CASSSKGEANYGYTF
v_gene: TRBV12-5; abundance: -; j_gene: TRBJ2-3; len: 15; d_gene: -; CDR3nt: TGTGCTAGTGGTTTTGGTGCGGGGGCCGGGGATACGCAGTATTTT; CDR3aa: CASGFGAGAGDTQYF
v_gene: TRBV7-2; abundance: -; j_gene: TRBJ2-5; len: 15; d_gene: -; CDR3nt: TGTGCCAGCAGCTTAGGGGGGGACCCACAAGAGACCCAGTACTTC; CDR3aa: CASSLGGDPQETQYF
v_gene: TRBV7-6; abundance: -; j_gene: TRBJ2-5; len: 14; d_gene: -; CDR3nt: TGTGCCAGCAGCGAAACGGGGACACTAGAGACCCAGTACTTC; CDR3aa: CASSETGTLETQYF
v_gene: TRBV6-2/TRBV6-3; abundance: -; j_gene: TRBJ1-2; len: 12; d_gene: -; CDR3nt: TGTGCCAGCAGTCGGAGGGGAGATGGCTACACCTTC; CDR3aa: CASSRRGDGYTF
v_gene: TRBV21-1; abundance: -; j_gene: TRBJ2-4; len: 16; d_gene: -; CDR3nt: TGTGCCAGCAGCAAAGGGCGTCGCGGGGACAAAAACATTCAGTACTTC; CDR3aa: CASSKGRRGDKNIQYF
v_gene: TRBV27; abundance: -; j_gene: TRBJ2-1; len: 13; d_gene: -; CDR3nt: TGTGCCAGCAGTGAGGGCAGTGGGTATTTGCAGTTCTTC; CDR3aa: CASSEGSGYLQFF
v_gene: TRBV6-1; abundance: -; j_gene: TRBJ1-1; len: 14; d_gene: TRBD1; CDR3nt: TGTGCCAGCAGTTCCAATACAGGGGGGCCTGAAGCTTTCTTT; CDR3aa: CASSSNTGGPEAFF
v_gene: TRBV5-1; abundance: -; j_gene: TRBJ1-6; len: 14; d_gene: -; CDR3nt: TGCGCCAGCAGCGCAGCAGGGTTTAATTCACCCCTCCACTTT; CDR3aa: CASSAAGFNSPLHF
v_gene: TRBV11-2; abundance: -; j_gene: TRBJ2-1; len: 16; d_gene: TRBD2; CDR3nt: TGTGCCAGCAGCCCAGAGCGGGGGGGGCCGAGGAATGAGCAGTTCTTC; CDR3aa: CASSPERGGPRNEQFF
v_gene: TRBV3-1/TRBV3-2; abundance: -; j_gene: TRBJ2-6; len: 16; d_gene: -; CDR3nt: TGTGCCAGCAGCATGAAACAGGTTTCTGGGGCCAACGTCCTGACTTTC; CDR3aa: CASSMKQVSGANVLTF
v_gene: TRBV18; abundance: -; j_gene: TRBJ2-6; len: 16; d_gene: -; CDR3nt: TGTGCCAGCTCCCAAACAACGGGAGCTGGGGCCAACGTCCTGACTTTC; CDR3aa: CASSQTTGAGANVLTF
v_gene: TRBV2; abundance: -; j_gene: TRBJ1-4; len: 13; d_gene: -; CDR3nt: TGTGCCAGCAGTGTTCTGCGGAAGGAAAAACTGTTTTTT; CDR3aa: CASSVLRKEKLFF
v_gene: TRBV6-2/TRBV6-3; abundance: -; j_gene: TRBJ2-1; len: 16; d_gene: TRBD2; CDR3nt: TGTGCCAGCAGTTACACCCAACTAGCGGGAGGGCGAGAGCAGTTCTTC; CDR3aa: CASSYTQLAGGREQFF
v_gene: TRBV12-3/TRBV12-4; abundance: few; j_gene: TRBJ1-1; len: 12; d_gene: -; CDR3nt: TGTGCCAGCAGGCCAGATTTCCCTGAAGCTTTCTTT; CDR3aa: CASRPDFPEAFF
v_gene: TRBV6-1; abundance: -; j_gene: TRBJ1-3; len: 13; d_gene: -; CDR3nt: TGTGCCAGCAGTGAAGCGCAGGGAAACACCATATATTTT; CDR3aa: CASSEAQGNTIYF